Included here is one T cell receptor beta chain sequence, with context. Its antigen is not identified. When sampled, the donors appeared nominally healthy, though they likely had unrecorded immune exposures. PCR amplification relied on 60 Vbeta primers (plus 13 Jbeta primers). The table came from immunoSEQ multiplex PCR; TCRdb's copy has only in-frame clones and leaves some out. The sample holds about 180,000 clones, about three quarters seen once. The sample is drawn from a study of cytomegalovirus exposure and HLA in healthy donors. General observations from the study: Being indistinguishable, some V segments were excluded, TRBV6-2 and TRBV6-3 among them.

Trimming cost V 4 bases and J 0 bases; bases outside gene matches: 5. In germline, CDR1 is SGHRS, CDR2 YFSETQ. CDR3 length equals 16 residues. The sequenced sample was PBMCs. The gene calls are TRBV5-1 and TRBJ1-3, with TRBD1 identical over 9 bases. This clonotype was obtained from a middle-aged man in good health and CMV-seropositive. As DNA, the CDR3 is TGCGCCAGCAGCATTGGGACAGGGCTCTCTGGAAACACCATATATTTT. Protein sequence: CASSIGTGLSGNTIYF.